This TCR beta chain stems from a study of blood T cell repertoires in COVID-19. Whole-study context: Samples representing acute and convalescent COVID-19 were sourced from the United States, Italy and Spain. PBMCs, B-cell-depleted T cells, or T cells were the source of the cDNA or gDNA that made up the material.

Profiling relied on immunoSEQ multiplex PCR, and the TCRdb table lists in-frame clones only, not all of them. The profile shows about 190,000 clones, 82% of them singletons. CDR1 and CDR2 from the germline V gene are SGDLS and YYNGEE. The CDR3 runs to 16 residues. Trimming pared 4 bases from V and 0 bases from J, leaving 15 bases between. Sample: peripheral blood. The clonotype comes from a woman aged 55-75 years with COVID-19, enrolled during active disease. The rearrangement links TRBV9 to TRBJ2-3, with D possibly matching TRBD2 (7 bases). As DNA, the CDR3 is TGTGCCAGCAGCCCCCTAGGGGGGGCGAGCACAGATACGCAGTATTTT. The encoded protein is CASSPLGGASTDTQYF.